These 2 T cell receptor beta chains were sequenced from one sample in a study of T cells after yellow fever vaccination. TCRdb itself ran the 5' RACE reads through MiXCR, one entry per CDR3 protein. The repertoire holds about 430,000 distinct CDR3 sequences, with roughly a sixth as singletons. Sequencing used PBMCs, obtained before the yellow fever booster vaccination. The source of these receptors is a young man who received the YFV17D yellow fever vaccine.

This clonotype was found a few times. The chain's CDR3 is CASSPRSGDYGYTF. The CDR3 DNA reads TGTGCCAGCTCACCACGGTCAGGGGACTATGGCTACACCTTC. The chain links TRBV18 to TRBJ1-2; D possibly corresponds to TRBD1 (6 bases). CDR3 length equals 14 residues. V was shortened by 1 base and J by 3 bases, with 9 bases between the two germline ends. In germline, CDR1 is KGHSH, CDR2 LQKENI.

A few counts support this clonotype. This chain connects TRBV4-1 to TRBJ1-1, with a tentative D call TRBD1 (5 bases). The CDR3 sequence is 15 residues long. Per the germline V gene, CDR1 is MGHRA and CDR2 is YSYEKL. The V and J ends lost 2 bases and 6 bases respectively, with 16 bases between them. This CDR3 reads CASSQWTGMGAEAFF. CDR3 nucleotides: TGCGCCAGCAGCCAATGGACTGGGATGGGGGCTGAAGCTTTCTTT.